This TCR beta chain came from a study of radiotherapy plus CTLA-4 blockade in lung cancer. Study findings and constraints: The authors reported that early blood T cell clone dynamics, with interferon-beta, best predicted response.

The CDR3 runs 14 residues. V was clipped by 6 bases and J by 7 bases, with 16 bases between them. CDR1 is SNHLY and CDR2 is FYNNEI in the germline V gene. Assay used: immunoSEQ multiplex PCR; TCRdb lists only in-frame clones, some missing. Of 26,000 or so clones in the sample, roughly three quarters were seen once. As to this clone: Its antigen is as yet unknown.

This specimen was peripheral blood, taken from a patient treated with radiotherapy plus ipilimumab. This chain connects TRBV2 to TRBJ1-5, with a weak D call TRBD1 (5 bases). The clonotype comes from a human donor with non-small cell lung cancer that progressed on radiotherapy plus ipilimumab. CDR3 loop: CASRRDVSDQPQHF. The CDR3 DNA reads as TGTGCCAGCAGGAGGGACGTATCCGACCAGCCCCAGCATTTT. Filled out from reference TRBV2 and TRBJ1-5, the complete variable domain reads EPEVTQTPSHQVTQMGQEVILRCVPISNHLYFYWYRQILGQKVEFLVSFYNNEISEKSEIFDDQFSVERPDGSNFTLKIRSTKLEDSAMYFCASRRDVSDQPQHFGDGTRLSIL.